Listed here are 9 T cell receptor beta chains from one sample, sequenced in a study of spatial heterogeneity in lung cancer. TCRdb reprocessed the 5' RACE reads with MiXCR, giving one entry per CDR3 protein. The data hold 35,000 to 55,000 distinct CDR3 sequences, with roughly 20% observed a single time. Described time point: blood at routine non-recurrence follow-up after resection. The source was PBMCs, collected at follow-up. The receptors were sampled from a female donor with early-stage non-small cell lung cancer.

The chain is built from TRBV29-1 and TRBJ2-3; 7 nucleotides align to TRBD1. V was pared by 6 bases and J by 3 bases, with 12 bases of the junction left unmatched. The CDR3 has 15 amino acids. Looked up from germline, CDR1 is SQVTM and CDR2 is ANQGSEA. The CDR3 DNA reads TGCAGCGTCACTACAGGGGTTCGTTTTACAGATACGCAGTATTTT. Protein product: CSVTTGVRFTDTQYF.

This clonotype was observed a few times. The chain combines TRBV7-6 with TRBJ1-3, with D unclear. The germline V and J ends were trimmed by 1 base and 0 bases, with 7 bases remaining between them. The V gene's germline CDR1 is SGHVS and CDR2 FNYEAQ. CDR3 length: 15 amino acids. CDR3 sequence (DNA): TGTGCCAGCAGCTTAGGGCCGGACTCTGGAAACACCATATATTTT. The encoded protein is CASSLGPDSGNTIYF.

The chain recombines TRBV30 with TRBJ2-7; TRBD1 might be the D (6 bases). Trimming shortened V by 3 bases and J by 2 bases, and 11 bases separated the two germline ends. Germline CDR1 is GTSNPN and CDR2 is SVGIG (reference sequence). The CDR3 contains 13 residues. The CDR3 region is CAWSPGVTYEQYF. CDR3 coding DNA: TGTGCCTGGAGCCCAGGGGTCACCTACGAGCAGTACTTC.

This clonotype was picked up a small number of times. The chain couples TRBV12-3 or TRBV12-4 to TRBJ1-1; 8 bases fit TRBD1. V was clipped by 1 base and J by 5 bases; unmatched bases: 3. This CDR3 comprises 14 residues. The CDR3 spells CASSLGTGRTEAFF. In DNA, the CDR3 is TGTGCCAGCAGTTTAGGGACAGGGAGGACTGAAGCTTTCTTT.

CDR3 in DNA: TGTGCCAGCAGCCCCTACGCGGGGTTCGGTGAAGCTTTCTTT. Translated, it gives CASSPYAGFGEAFF. The chain combines TRBV7-3 with TRBJ1-1; D gene ambiguous. Between the trimmed V and J ends, which lost 5 bases and 7 bases, there was a span of 17 bases. Germline-derived CDR1 and CDR2 are SGHTA and FQGTGA. The CDR3 has 14 amino acids.

This clonotype was picked up a small number of times. The gene calls are TRBV12-3 or TRBV12-4 and TRBJ1-2; no definite D call. This CDR3 region has 14 residues. The V end was cut by 5 bases, the J end by 5 bases, with 15 bases between. The CDR3 spells CASSMHEGSYGYTF. The CDR3 DNA sequence: TGTGCCAGCAGTATGCACGAGGGCTCTTATGGCTACACCTTC.

The chain joins TRBV20-1 to TRBJ2-1; 7 bases are a match to TRBD1. J gave up 9 bases and V 4 bases, and 9 bases lay outside the gene matches. The length of the CDR3 is 13 residues. Germline loops: CDR1 DFQATT, CDR2 SNEGSKA (reference sequence). The CDR3 nucleotides are TGCAGTGCTACCTACAGGGGTGGTGGTGAGCAGTTCTTC. As protein: CSATYRGGGEQFF.

This clonotype was found a few times. V gene TRBV7-9 combines with J gene TRBJ2-5, with 9 bases that match TRBD2. CDR3 size: 14 residues. V was clipped by 7 bases and J by 5 bases; unmatched bases: 8. The germline V gene has CDR1 SEHNR and CDR2 FQNEAQ (reference sequence). The CDR3 spells CASTLAGRRETQYF. The CDR3 region has the DNA TGTGCCAGCACCCTAGCGGGGAGGAGGGAGACCCAGTACTTC.

The chain uses TRBV20-1 and TRBJ2-5; 7 bases are shared with TRBD2. Germline V lookup: CDR1 DFQATT, CDR2 SNEGSKA (reference sequence). The CDR3 has 16 amino acids. J was trimmed by 0 bases and V by 0 bases; bases with no gene match: 7. The CDR3 sequence: CSARDRRGGDQETQYF. The CDR3 bases are TGCAGTGCTAGAGATCGTCGGGGAGGGGACCAAGAGACCCAGTACTTC.